These T cell receptor beta chains were read from a single sample in a study of blood T cell repertoires in COVID-19. Sequenced by immunoSEQ multiplex PCR; TCRdb stores in-frame clones only, minus some. This table has some 110,000 clones, 65% to 85% appearing once. The sequencing input was peripheral blood. These receptors were collected from a woman in her 70s with acute or convalescent COVID-19. CDR3s include the opening cysteine and the closing phenylalanine or tryptophan. Fields, in order: V gene, CDR3 protein.

v_call: TRBV6-4
cdr3_aa: CASSGGSERGRAQETQYF

v_call: TRBV5-1
cdr3_aa: CASSLGTSGEGETQYF

v_call: TRBV28
cdr3_aa: CASSLRTSGRVTRGNEQFF

v_call: TRBV28
cdr3_aa: CASSPSTATNEKLFF

v_call: TRBV5-1
cdr3_aa: CASSLGTSGHNEQFF

v_call: TRBV28
cdr3_aa: CASSSPGGVRNIQYF

v_call: TRBV30
cdr3_aa: CAWGRDEKLFF

v_call: TRBV28
cdr3_aa: CASSFGAELYGYTF

v_call: TRBV18
cdr3_aa: CASSPQDSLNTEAFF

v_call: TRBV15
cdr3_aa: CATSRETGLNTEAFF

v_call: TRBV7-3
cdr3_aa: CASSQGLNTDTQYF

v_call: TRBV9
cdr3_aa: CASSVAGTGRDTGELFF

v_call: TRBV7-9
cdr3_aa: CASSKALAGDTQYF

v_call: TRBV14
cdr3_aa: CASSQPGLAGVYNEQFF

v_call: TRBV5-1
cdr3_aa: CASSSGRDTGGEKLFF

v_call: TRBV27
cdr3_aa: CASSGHSGSMGYEQYF

v_call: TRBV7-2
cdr3_aa: CASSPLTNEKLFF

v_call: TRBV2
cdr3_aa: CASSGGQGRVGGNTIYF

v_call: TRBV10-3
cdr3_aa: CATRAQGDLTYGYTF

v_call: TRBV6-5
cdr3_aa: CASRAPGLALNEQFF

v_call: TRBV7-9
cdr3_aa: CASSSSQGVAYNSPLHF

v_call: TRBV5-1
cdr3_aa: CASSLAGQGATTEAFF

v_call: TRBV6-5
cdr3_aa: CASSYAAGGFNEQFF

v_call: TRBV2
cdr3_aa: CASSAGQGLSNQPQHF

v_call: TRBV11-2
cdr3_aa: CASSREFNTEAFF

v_call: TRBV9
cdr3_aa: CASSAQGLAGGEQYF